The following is a TCR beta chain sequence with its context. Its binding antigen is unknown. Base quality data are lacking; no much larger clone is found one base away. Each donor gave one peripheral blood draw, approximately 110 mL on average, collected into heparinised tubes. A BD FACSAria II was used to sort naive, central memory, regulatory and stem cell-like memory CD4+ T cells with a panel that included CD45RO, CCR7, CD25, CD127, CD95 and CD27. Every sorted population had a purity above 98%. PBMCs were isolated immediately by Lymphoprep density gradient centrifugation and stained directly without culture. Samples were stained and sorted in pairs, with one healthy donor and one patient per experiment, so that batch effects were minimized. This entry belongs to a study of beta chain features in type 1 diabetes listed by TCRdb under 2018. General notes on the study: Mean age, gender distribution, total cell number and subset yield were not different between patients and healthy donors. A total of some 100,000,000 sorted cells were examined across all samples, and a strong correlation was observed between cell number per subset and RNA yield. The study compared the TCRB repertoires of sorted circulating CD4+ T cell subsets in recently diagnosed type 1 diabetes patients with those in matched healthy donors. Whereas all 30 or so donors provided naive and central memory subsets, regulatory and stem cell-like memory subsets were isolated from just 8 patients and about 8 healthy donors.

The full study reports these points: PCR might favor shorter templates, but patient and control samples were amplified and corrected together, so any skew would affect both groups equally. Naive, central memory and regulatory TCRB repertoires appeared to be more alike among patients than among healthy donors. At VDJ recombination sites, type 1 diabetes patients had fewer insertions and more deleted nucleotides, which implies abnormalities in thymic rearrangement. Type 1 diabetes patients showed a moderate but significant shortening of TCRB CDR3 length in all four CD4+ subsets. Because cDNA rather than genomic DNA was sequenced, highly expressing activated cells could have been over-represented, although no difference in activation and CD3 levels was found between groups. HLA sub-analyses involved small numbers of individuals, so any influence of HLA type on TCRB rearrangement remained unresolved.

The entire isolated RNA was reverse transcribed using the High Capacity cDNA Reverse Transcription Kit, and thus expressed TCRB transcripts were sequenced. Naive, central memory and regulatory T cell samples underwent deep immunoSEQ sequencing, averaging around 3.6 million total reads per sample. After sorted cells were lysed in RLT buffer, RNA was extracted with DNase-treated RNeasy Micro or Mini kits, with the choice depending on cell number. Each cell subset was processed separately to prevent cross-contamination, with patient and healthy donor samples processed together. The immunoSEQ multiplex PCR was used to amplify TCRB sequences from cDNA, generating 87-bp fragments that spanned the CDR3 region. Sequencing of the amplicons was done on the Illumina HiSeq platform. The original methods were these. PCR bias was computationally corrected using synthetic template baselines, reads within Hamming distance 2 were collapsed, and singletons that could not be merged were discarded. Reads were aligned to IMGT to assign V, D and J genes, CDR3 length, and insertions or deletions at six rearrangement sites. Within each subset, clonotype counts were normalized to the number of sorted cells before true diversity and Gini coefficients were calculated with the tcR R package. The overlap coefficient, calculated on TCRB nucleotide sequences, was used to measure repertoire sharing. Out-of-frame TCRB sequences from naive cells were analyzed to stand in for the pre-selection repertoire. TCRdb carries this immuneACCESS record with in-frame sequences only. Its versions omit some clonotypes, under half of them owing to an unresolved V gene in the studies checked, with the rest unexplained. The V and J calls and the clone size are those of that table, but D and trimming were determined from the DNA. The sample table contains about 400,000 clones; only one count was recorded for over 10% of them. The ten largest make up 0.017% of the sample.

The material sequenced was naive CD4+ T cells from blood. This sample's cell subset or site label indicates: true naive CD4+ T cells. The clonotype originates from a man younger than 30 in good health.

CDR3 region: CASSPWGGGKQETQYF. In nucleotide form, the sequence is TGTGCCAGCAGCCCATGGGGCGGGGGTAAACAAGAGACCCAGTACTTC. The receptor chain draws on TRBV7-9 and TRBJ2-5; TRBD2 fits 7 bases in the junction. V loses 5 bases at its end and J loses 2 bases; junction bases beyond the gene matches: 11. From a lookup of the germline V gene (reference sequence), CDR1 and CDR2 are SEHNR and FQNEAQ. The cysteine opens and the phenylalanine closes a CDR3 of 16 amino acids. The DNA shown is the 48-base CDR3, in frame from base 1.